The source of this T cell receptor beta chain is a study of chemoradiotherapy in HPV16-positive cancers. Notes on the study in general: For HPV16-positive patients, expanding HPV-responsive T cells associated with longer recurrence-free survival. HPV-specific T cells were functionally defined from only a couple of HPV16-positive patients. During treatment, candidate HPV-specific clones and E7-related motifs expanded in tumor.

Sequenced by immunoSEQ multiplex PCR; TCRdb stores in-frame clones only, minus some. The sample has more than 35,000 clones; 76% are singletons. CDR3 size: 12 residues. CDR1 is SNHLY and CDR2 is FYNNEI in the germline V gene. V gave up 7 bases and J gave up 8 bases, with 12 bases separating them. As concerns this clone: Its antigen is unknown.

Over chemoradiotherapy, repertoires were sampled more than once. This specimen was blood, taken from a patient who underwent chemoradiotherapy. The receptor's source is a human donor with HPV-associated anogenital cancer. This chain uses TRBV2 with TRBJ2-1; D may match TRBD1 or TRBD2 (6 bases each). In DNA, the CDR3 is TGTGCCAGCAACGGGGGCAGGGATGAGCAGTTCTTC. The encoded protein is CASNGGRDEQFF.